These T cell receptor beta chains were read from a single sample in a study of blood T cell repertoires in COVID-19. Profiled with immunoSEQ multiplex PCR; TCRdb holds only in-frame clones, not every one. The sample carries approximately 240,000 clones, less than 85% recorded once. The sample was peripheral blood. The receptors here all came from a woman aged 80 or over with active or convalescent COVID-19. The CDR3 runs from the conserved cysteine through the conserved F or W. The order of the fields is J gene, D gene, clone size, V gene, CDR3 protein, CDR3 DNA. A D gene is named only where the DNA matches it firmly. Some rows mark clone size as missing; the rest say once, few, many or name a class of expanded clone.

J: TRBJ1-3; D: -; size: -; V: TRBV6-5; CDR3: CASTGRGAGNTIYF; DNA: TGTGCCAGCACCGGACGGGGGGCTGGAAACACCATATATTTT
J: TRBJ1-1; D: -; size: -; V: TRBV28; CDR3: CASSGEGLNTEAFF; DNA: TGTGCCAGCAGCGGGGAGGGATTGAACACTGAAGCTTTCTTT
J: TRBJ1-2; D: -; size: few; V: TRBV24-1; CDR3: CATSGWGLADFPYGYTF; DNA: TGTGCCACCAGTGGGTGGGGTTTGGCGGACTTCCCATATGGCTACACCTTC
J: TRBJ1-4; D: TRBD1; size: -; V: TRBV9; CDR3: CASSPRQGAGEKLFF; DNA: TGTGCCAGCAGCCCTCGACAGGGGGCGGGTGAAAAACTGTTTTTT
J: TRBJ2-5; D: -; size: -; V: TRBV21-1; CDR3: CASRSGRAEQETQYF; DNA: TGTGCCAGCAGGAGCGGGAGGGCCGAACAAGAGACCCAGTACTTC
J: TRBJ2-1; D: TRBD2; size: -; V: TRBV28; CDR3: CASTLLAGGRDEQFF; DNA: TGTGCCAGCACCCTACTAGCGGGAGGTAGGGATGAGCAGTTCTTC
J: TRBJ2-5; D: TRBD2; size: once; V: TRBV2; CDR3: CASSATCGGAGTQYF; DNA: TGTGCCAGCAGCGCTACTTGCGGGGGGGCCGGAACCCAGTACTTC
J: TRBJ2-1; D: TRBD2; size: once; V: TRBV5-1; CDR3: CASSLKAGGEQFF; DNA: TGCGCCAGCAGCTTAAAAGCGGGAGGCGAGCAGTTCTTC
J: TRBJ1-1; D: TRBD1; size: -; V: TRBV2; CDR3: CASIGTDTEAFF; DNA: TGTGCCAGCATTGGGACAGACACTGAAGCTTTCTTT
J: TRBJ2-3; D: TRBD2; size: -; V: TRBV19; CDR3: CASRQRGGQDTQYF; DNA: TGTGCCAGTAGGCAGCGGGGGGGACAAGATACGCAGTATTTT
J: TRBJ1-2; D: TRBD1; size: -; V: TRBV25-1; CDR3: CASSATPGQGLTYGYTF; DNA: TGTGCCAGCAGTGCCACTCCGGGACAGGGATTGACCTATGGCTACACCTTC
J: TRBJ1-5; D: -; size: -; V: TRBV19; CDR3: CASSTPLTGRSSQPQHF; DNA: TGTGCCAGTAGTACCCCTTTAACAGGGAGAAGTTCTCAGCCCCAGCATTTT
J: TRBJ1-1; D: -; size: -; V: TRBV2; CDR3: CASRRGSTEAFF; DNA: TGTGCCAGCAGGAGGGGGAGCACTGAAGCTTTCTTT
J: TRBJ2-5; D: -; size: -; V: TRBV9; CDR3: CASSVVSRGATQYF; DNA: TGTGCCAGCAGCGTAGTTAGCAGGGGGGCGACCCAGTACTTC
J: TRBJ1-1; D: -; size: -; V: TRBV10-1; CDR3: CASSQSTMNTEAFF; DNA: TGCGCCAGCAGTCAAAGTACTATGAACACTGAAGCTTTCTTT
J: TRBJ2-2; D: -; size: -; V: TRBV10-1; CDR3: CASSWRAGNTGELFF; DNA: TGCGCCAGCAGTTGGCGGGCCGGGAACACCGGGGAGCTGTTTTTT
J: TRBJ1-4; D: -; size: -; V: TRBV5-4; CDR3: CASSHKGATNEKLFF; DNA: TGTGCCAGCAGCCACAAGGGAGCAACTAATGAAAAACTGTTTTTT
J: TRBJ1-1; D: -; size: -; V: TRBV7-9; CDR3: CASSLAPTVGTEAFF; DNA: TGTGCCAGCAGCCTAGCTCCGACAGTAGGCACTGAAGCTTTCTTT
J: TRBJ1-2; D: TRBD1; size: -; V: TRBV7-9; CDR3: CASSLATRPTGGHYGYTF; DNA: TGTGCCAGCAGCTTAGCAACCCGCCCTACAGGGGGCCACTATGGCTACACCTTC
J: TRBJ1-3; D: -; size: -; V: TRBV5-1; CDR3: CASSLAGSGNTIYF; DNA: TGCGCCAGCAGCTTGGCAGGATCAGGAAACACCATATATTTT
J: TRBJ1-1; D: -; size: -; V: TRBV20-1; CDR3: CSASPGGSNTEAFF; DNA: TGCAGTGCTAGTCCAGGAGGCTCTAACACTGAAGCTTTCTTT
J: TRBJ2-5; D: -; size: -; V: TRBV7-6; CDR3: CASKRGWGEQETQYF; DNA: TGTGCCAGCAAAAGAGGGTGGGGGGAGCAAGAGACCCAGTACTTC
J: TRBJ1-2; D: -; size: -; V: TRBV24-1; CDR3: CATSDAQGRHGYTF; DNA: TGTGCCACCAGTGATGCACAGGGACGGCATGGCTACACCTTC
J: TRBJ2-3; D: TRBD2; size: few; V: TRBV5-4; CDR3: CASSAGLAGVSSKKDTQYF; DNA: TGTGCCAGCAGCGCCGGACTAGCGGGAGTCTCTAGTAAAAAGGATACGCAGTATTTT
J: TRBJ2-2; D: -; size: -; V: TRBV7-2; CDR3: CASRPEYRLFFTGELFF; DNA: TGTGCCAGCAGGCCAGAGTACAGATTATTCTTCACCGGGGAGCTGTTTTTT
J: TRBJ1-2; D: -; size: few; V: TRBV29-1; CDR3: CSVGGEGPGGYTF; DNA: TGCAGCGTCGGGGGGGAAGGTCCCGGCGGCTACACCTTC
J: TRBJ2-3; D: -; size: -; V: TRBV4-1; CDR3: CASSQAPQDTQYF; DNA: TGCGCCAGCAGCCAAGCCCCTCAGGATACGCAGTATTTT
J: TRBJ1-1; D: -; size: -; V: TRBV28; CDR3: CASSLVQVRRGNTEAFF; DNA: TGTGCCAGCAGTCTGGTACAGGTAAGGCGGGGGAACACTGAAGCTTTCTTT
J: TRBJ1-2; D: -; size: -; V: TRBV7-9; CDR3: CASSWTDYGYTF; DNA: TGTGCCAGCAGCTGGACAGACTATGGCTACACCTTC
J: TRBJ1-1; D: -; size: -; V: TRBV3-1/TRBV3-2; CDR3: CASSQPGENTEAFF; DNA: TGTGCCAGCAGCCAACCAGGGGAGAACACTGAAGCTTTCTTT
J: TRBJ2-5; D: TRBD1; size: -; V: TRBV12-3/TRBV12-4; CDR3: CASTGGAVETQYF; DNA: TGTGCCAGTACAGGGGGCGCGGTAGAGACCCAGTACTTC